The rows below give T cell receptor beta chains drawn from one sample of a study of shared clonotypes between healthy human individuals. Some clones are missing from TCRdb's copy, which holds only in-frame ones; the method was immunoSEQ multiplex PCR. The sample lists about 2.1 million clones, roughly 95% seen once, with about 1.6% in the top ten. What was sequenced was naive CD8+ T cells from PBMCs. These receptor sequences come from a man younger than 35 in good health. Some clones in this sample may be carry-over from other donors' samples. Each CDR3 is given with its conserved first and last residue. A D gene is named only where the DNA matches it firmly. The listing skips clone size in some rows; elsewhere it reads once, few, many or a size class.

d_gene	v_gene	j_gene	abundance	CDR3nt	CDR3aa
TRBD2	TRBV4-1	TRBJ2-1	.	TGCGCCAGCAGCCAAGTAGCGGGAGCGGCTAATGAGCAGTTCTTC	CASSQVAGAANEQFF
.	TRBV7-9	TRBJ2-7	once	TGTGCCAGCAGGCGGGACAGCACCTACGAGCAGTACTTC	CASRRDSTYEQYF
.	TRBV6-5	TRBJ1-5	.	TGTGCCAGCAGTCCGGGACCTGCCCATCAGCCCCAGCATTTT	CASSPGPAHQPQHF
.	TRBV9	TRBJ2-7	.	TGTGCCAGCAGCCCCCTTCCGGGTTACGAGCAGTACTTC	CASSPLPGYEQYF
.	TRBV18	TRBJ2-7	.	TGTGCCAGCTCACCTGGTGACGGTTATAGCTACGAGCAGTACTTC	CASSPGDGYSYEQYF
.	TRBV7-9	TRBJ2-7	.	TGTGCCAGCAGCCCCGGACGGGTCCCTCTCGAGCAGTACTTC	CASSPGRVPLEQYF
.	TRBV12-5	TRBJ2-3	.	TGTGCTAGTGGTTTGTACAGCACAGATACGCAGTATTTT	CASGLYSTDTQYF
.	TRBV5-6	TRBJ2-5	once	TGTGCCAGCAGCTTGGTGGGACTTCGAGAGACCCAGTACTTC	CASSLVGLRETQYF
.	TRBV19	TRBJ2-2	.	TGTGCCAGTAGTATCCTACAGGGTATTTTGGCCGGGGAGCTGTTTTTT	CASSILQGILAGELFF
.	TRBV9	TRBJ1-3	.	TGTGCCAGCAGCGGAGCCCCGGGATCCTCTGGAAACACCATATATTTT	CASSGAPGSSGNTIYF